This entry lists 12 T cell receptor beta chains sequenced from one sample in a study of blood T cell repertoires in COVID-19. Method: immunoSEQ multiplex PCR; TCRdb's copy keeps in-frame clones and lacks some. The repertoire holds over 200,000 clones, with around 84% as singletons. Sample: peripheral blood. These receptors came from a woman of 80 years or more with active or convalescent COVID-19.

This clone has only one observation. V gene TRBV18 combines with J gene TRBJ2-1; 7 nucleotides align to TRBD2. The CDR3 is made up of 16 amino acids. Trimming removed 3 bases from V and 4 bases from J; junction bases left unmatched: 9. CDR1 is KGHSH, CDR2 LQKENI, per germline. DNA of the CDR3: TGTGCCAGCTCACCCTCTAGCGGAGGAGGATACAATGAGCAGTTCTTC. Protein: CASSPSSGGGYNEQFF.

V gene TRBV18 combines with J gene TRBJ1-5, with 8 bases identical to TRBD1. This CDR3 is built from 13 residues. Germline V gene sequence: CDR1 KGHSH, CDR2 LQKENI. The V gene end was trimmed by 5 bases and the J gene end by 5 bases; junction bases not matched to a gene: 2. The CDR3 DNA reads as TGTGCCAGCTCAGGACAGGGCGATCAGCCCCAGCATTTT. Translation gives CASSGQGDQPQHF.

This clone appeared once. A junction boundary mismatches the germline segment, possibly from a read error. This rearrangement joins TRBV2 to TRBJ1-5; no clear D. From germline, CDR1 is SNHLY and CDR2 FYNNEI. The CDR3 extends over 12 amino acids. CDR3 sequence (DNA): TGTGCCAGCAGCGAAGACATTCAGCCCCAGCATTTT. Its protein product is CASSEDIQPQHF.

A word on this clone: One junction end does not reproduce the germline sequence, and a read error may be involved. This sequence joins TRBV6-1 and TRBJ1-5; D remains ambiguous. Germline lookup yields CDR1 MNHNS and CDR2 SASEGT. CDR3 length: 16 residues. CDR3 DNA: TGTGCCAGCAGAGAAGGGCTGATTTATAGCAATCAGCCCCAGCATTTT. Encoded protein: CASREGLIYSNQPQHF.

V is TRBV6-5 and J is TRBJ2-3, with no clear D. CDR3 length: 14 residues. The germline V gene has CDR1 MNHEY and CDR2 SVGAGI. V was cut by 2 bases and J by 0 bases, with 6 bases left in between. DNA of the CDR3: TGTGCCAGCAGTTACCTGCAGAGCACAGATACGCAGTATTTT. Amino acids: CASSYLQSTDTQYF.

The chain is built from TRBV2 and TRBJ1-6, with 7 bases aligning to TRBD1. The CDR3 loop spans 14 amino acids. Trimming removed 10 bases from V and 6 bases from J; junction bases left unmatched: 9. Germline V lookup: CDR1 SNHLY, CDR2 FYNNEI. CDR3 sequence reads: CATTDQGVNSPLHF. The CDR3 DNA reads as TGTGCCACCACGGATCAGGGGGTTAATTCACCCCTCCACTTT. Combining the CDR3 with reference TRBV2 and TRBJ1-6 gives the whole variable domain EPEVTQTPSHQVTQMGQEVILRCVPISNHLYFYWYRQILGQKVEFLVSFYNNEISEKSEIFDDQFSVERPDGSNFTLKIRSTKLEDSAMYFCATTDQGVNSPLHFGNGTRLTVT.

V is TRBV5-4 and J is TRBJ2-2; 8 bases map to TRBD1. V was clipped by 3 bases and J by 3 bases; unmatched bases: 4. The CDR3 runs to 15 residues. Germline loops: CDR1 SGHNT, CDR2 YYREEE (reference sequence). The CDR3 bases are TGTGCCAGCAGCTCCAGGGGGCTTGACACCGGGGAGCTGTTTTTT. Translating gives CASSSRGLDTGELFF.

This sequence joins TRBV27 and TRBJ1-2; no firm D call. V was pared by 1 base and J by 8 bases, with 11 bases between. This CDR3 comprises 13 residues. Germline V gene data show CDR1 as MNHEY and CDR2 as SMNVEV (reference sequence). CDR3 nucleotides: TGTGCCAGCAGTTTATTTCGGGGTGGGGGCTACACCTTC. Its translation is CASSLFRGGGYTF.

The gene calls are TRBV9 and TRBJ2-1; D is perhaps TRBD2 (5 bases). This CDR3 contains 14 residues. The germline CDR1 and CDR2 sequences are SGDLS and YYNGEE. The V and J ends lost 3 bases and 8 bases respectively, with 15 bases between them. CDR3 nucleotide sequence: TGTGCCAGCAGCGCAGAGGGCCGTCGGGATGAGCAGTTCTTC. It codes for CASSAEGRRDEQFF. Full variable domain (rest looked up from reference TRBV9 and TRBJ2-1): DSGVTQTPKHLITATGQRVTLRCSPRSGDLSVYWYQQSLDQGLQFLIQYYNGEERAKGNILERFSAQQFPDLHSELNLSSLELGDSALYFCASSAEGRRDEQFFGPGTRLTVL.

The gene calls are TRBV4-1 and TRBJ1-5; D uncertain. Germline CDR1 reads MGHRA; CDR2 reads YSYEKL. This CDR3 is 15 amino acids long. Trimming removed 8 bases at V and 1 base at J, with 15 bases between. The CDR3 region is CASRSGEASNQPQHF. In nucleotides, the CDR3 is TGCGCCAGCCGCAGTGGGGAGGCGAGCAATCAGCCCCAGCATTTT.

This chain connects TRBV4-1 to TRBJ2-1; 13 bases are shared with TRBD2. J lost 8 bases, V lost 4 bases, and 8 bases had no gene match. This CDR3 has 16 amino acids. Germline CDR1 is MGHRA and CDR2 is YSYEKL. In DNA form, the CDR3 reads TGCGCCAGCAGCCTCAGTGGACTAGCGGGAGAGGATGAGCAGTTCTTC. Its protein product is CASSLSGLAGEDEQFF.

The genes are TRBV28 and TRBJ2-7; 9 bases line up with TRBD1. The CDR3 totals 13 residues. Germline CDR1 is MDHEN and CDR2 is SYDVKM. Germline trimming cut 7 bases from V and 5 bases from J; bases unmatched to any gene: 6. CDR3 nucleotides: TGTGCCAGCAACCGGGACAGGGTCCACGAGCAGTACTTC. Residues: CASNRDRVHEQYF.